The 20 T cell receptor beta chains below come from one sample, sequenced in a study of T cell changes during pregnancy in multiple sclerosis. Clones were sequenced by immunoSEQ multiplex PCR, and TCRdb holds only the in-frame ones, with some missing. Of roughly 52,000 clones in the sample, around 94% were seen once. The starting material was CD8+ T cells from peripheral blood mononuclear cells, obtained in the third trimester of pregnancy. Receptor source: a female donor with multiple sclerosis, enrolled in a pregnancy study.

The gene calls are TRBV10-2 and TRBJ2-7, with a weak D call TRBD1 (6 bases). This CDR3 has 14 amino acids. In germline, CDR1 is WSHSY, CDR2 SAAADI. Trimming shortened V by 0 bases and J by 2 bases, and 8 bases separated the two germline ends. The CDR3 is CASSESQGAYEQYF. CDR3 DNA: TGCGCCAGCAGTGAGTCACAGGGCGCCTACGAGCAGTACTTC.

This sequence joins TRBV19 and TRBJ2-6; D possibly corresponds to TRBD1 (7 bases). The CDR3 runs to 15 residues. Trimming pared 7 bases from V and 4 bases from J, leaving 14 bases between. The germline gives CDR1 LNHDA, CDR2 SQIVND (reference sequence). CDR3 amino acids: CASTQGGSGANVLTF. The DNA for the CDR3 is TGTGCCAGTACCCAGGGGGGTTCCGGGGCCAACGTCCTGACTTTC.

This rearrangement joins TRBV19 to TRBJ2-2, with 10 bases lining up with TRBD2. Germline CDR1 is LNHDA and CDR2 is SQIVND (reference sequence). The CDR3 is 13 amino acids. V shed 6 bases, J shed 6 bases, and the junction held 1 base outside the gene matches. The CDR3 loop reads CASSLAGAGELFF. DNA of the CDR3: TGTGCCAGTAGCCTAGCGGGAGCCGGGGAGCTGTTTTTT.

The chain recombines TRBV6-1 with TRBJ2-3; D uncertain. V lost 3 bases to trimming and J lost 2 bases, with 12 bases between them. The CDR3 has 15 amino acids. Looked up from germline, CDR1 is MNHNS and CDR2 is SASEGT. CDR3 DNA sequence: TGTGCCAGCAGTGACAGCGAATGGGTCACAGATACGCAGTATTTT. Residues: CASSDSEWVTDTQYF.

J is TRBJ2-7 and V is TRBV5-5; D may be TRBD2 (6 bases). Trimming cost V 4 bases and J 0 bases, with 8 bases left between them. Germline CDR1 reads SGHKS; CDR2 reads YYEKEE (reference sequence). There are 13 residues in the CDR3. In DNA form, the CDR3 reads TGTGCCAGCAGCATAGCGGACTCCTACGAGCAGTACTTC. Amino acids: CASSIADSYEQYF.

The gene calls are TRBV5-6 and TRBJ1-2, with 7 bases lining up with TRBD1. Germline-derived CDR1 and CDR2 are SGHDT and YYEEEE. Losses at the gene ends were 0 bases for V and 6 bases for J; bases not matched to a gene: 5. The CDR3 has 14 residues. CDR3 DNA: TGTGCCAGCAGCTTGGCAGGGGGTTACGATGGCTACACCTTC. Translating it yields CASSLAGGYDGYTF.

The chain joins TRBV6-1 to TRBJ2-2; 10 nucleotides agree with TRBD2. Germline V gives CDR1 MNHNS, CDR2 SASEGT. This CDR3 region has 16 residues. The ends lost 2 bases at V and 4 bases at J; junction bases unmatched: 4. The CDR3 loop is CASSESSGRATGELFF. The CDR3 bases are TGTGCCAGCAGTGAATCGAGCGGGAGGGCCACCGGGGAGCTGTTTTTT.

The rearrangement joins TRBV18 to TRBJ2-2, with a tentative D call TRBD1 (6 bases). This CDR3 spans 17 amino acids. The germline V gene encodes CDR1 KGHSH and CDR2 LQKENI. V was shortened by 3 bases and J by 4 bases, with 18 bases between the two germline ends. This CDR3 is CASSPSRQVLATGELFF. The CDR3 bases are TGTGCCAGCTCACCTAGCCGACAGGTACTTGCCACCGGGGAGCTGTTTTTT.

The chain combines TRBV23-1 with TRBJ2-1; 9 bases are shared with TRBD2. TRBV23-1 is an ORF for which the function is uncertain. This CDR3 spans 16 amino acids. With V trimmed by 0 bases and J by 8 bases, 8 bases remained unmatched. The CDR3 region is CASSQSGGRASDEQFF. The CDR3 DNA follows: TGCGCCAGCAGTCAATCCGGCGGGAGGGCCTCTGATGAGCAGTTCTTC.

This chain links TRBV6-6 with TRBJ2-5; D is possibly TRBD2 (6 bases). CDR1 and CDR2 from the germline V gene are MNHNY and SVGAGI (reference sequence). The CDR3 extends over 14 amino acids. V dropped 0 bases and J dropped 4 bases, with 9 bases sitting between them. CDR3 region: CASSYSKGGETQYF. In DNA form, the CDR3 reads TGTGCCAGCAGTTACTCGAAGGGAGGAGAGACCCAGTACTTC.

The rearrangement uses TRBV11-2 and TRBJ2-2; 8 bases are shared with TRBD2. This CDR3 has 18 residues. CDR1 and CDR2 (germline): SGHAT, FQNNGV. With 8 bases clipped from V and 0 bases from J, the junction kept 14 bases outside the gene matches. CDR3 coding DNA: TGTGCCAGCCTCTCTCGGGGGGGAAACCCTCCGAACACCGGGGAGCTGTTTTTT. Translating gives CASLSRGGNPPNTGELFF.

In this sample, this clone turned up once. The chain uses TRBV9 and TRBJ2-3; D remains ambiguous. Between the trimmed V and J ends, which lost 1 base and 0 bases, there was a span of 15 bases. CDR3 length: 17 amino acids. The germline gives CDR1 SGDLS, CDR2 YYNGEE. CDR3 nucleotides: TGTGCCAGCAGCGTATACGACTTCCCCTCTAGCACAGATACGCAGTATTTT. Translated: CASSVYDFPSSTDTQYF.

This sequence joins TRBV27 and TRBJ2-7, with 9 bases matching TRBD2. The CDR3 has 15 residues. V lost 2 bases, J lost 3 bases, and 5 bases stayed unmatched. Germline V CDR1 and CDR2: MNHEY, SMNVEV (reference sequence). The CDR3 DNA reads TGTGCCAGCAGTTTAGGGCCTAGCGGGATCTACGAGCAGTACTTC. As protein: CASSLGPSGIYEQYF.

CDR3 DNA sequence: TGTGCCAGCAGCTTCGTAGGGGGCGGCTACACCTTC. Amino acid sequence: CASSFVGGGYTF. The chain links TRBV7-9 to TRBJ1-2; 7 nucleotides agree with TRBD1. This CDR3 comprises 12 residues. The V segment lost 3 bases and the J segment 8 bases; nucleotides outside the gene matches: 3. CDR1 and CDR2 from the germline V gene are SEHNR and FQNEAQ (reference sequence).

The V call is TRBV19, the J call TRBJ2-1; D may be TRBD2 (5 bases). Between the trimmed V and J ends, which lost 2 bases and 0 bases, there was a span of 8 bases. The CDR3 totals 15 residues. CDR1 is LNHDA and CDR2 is SQIVND in the germline V gene (reference sequence). This chain's CDR3 is CASSISGSSYNEQFF. The CDR3 bases are TGTGCCAGTAGTATATCGGGGAGCTCCTACAATGAGCAGTTCTTC.

This CDR3 reads CASSQGQGVIYGYTF. In DNA, the CDR3 is TGCGCCAGCAGCCAGGGACAGGGGGTTATCTATGGCTACACCTTC. The rearrangement uses TRBV4-1 and TRBJ1-2; 11 bases match TRBD1. Germline V CDR1 and CDR2: MGHRA, YSYEKL. The CDR3 runs to 15 residues. After removal of 3 bases from V and 4 bases from J, the junction contained 4 bases not matched to a gene.

A single count supports this clone. V gene TRBV9 combines with J gene TRBJ2-3, with D hard to call. This CDR3 comprises 14 residues. The V gene lost 3 bases and the J gene lost 1 base, with 9 bases spanning the gap. Germline CDR1 SGDLS, CDR2 YYNGEE. CDR3 residues: CASSDPVGTDTQYF. CDR3 DNA: TGTGCCAGCAGCGACCCAGTGGGCACAGATACGCAGTATTTT.

This chain uses TRBV10-3 with TRBJ2-3, with 9 positions matching TRBD1. The CDR3 has 19 residues. V was pared by 7 bases and J by 3 bases, with 20 bases of the junction left unmatched. From germline, CDR1 is ENHRY and CDR2 SYGVKD. The CDR3 coding sequence is TGTGCCATCACCGCGGACAGGGGCCTACCCGATAGTCATACAGATACGCAGTATTTT. Its protein is CAITADRGLPDSHTDTQYF.

The gene calls are TRBV9 and TRBJ2-1; the D is unclear. The CDR3 loop spans 15 amino acids. Germline values: CDR1 SGDLS, CDR2 YYNGEE. V dropped 0 bases and J dropped 6 bases, with 13 bases sitting between them. The CDR3 spells CASSVGSGEFNEQFF. The CDR3 nucleotides read TGTGCCAGCAGCGTAGGCTCCGGAGAGTTCAATGAGCAGTTCTTC.

This clone is a singleton in its sample. This chain connects TRBV5-4 to TRBJ2-5; 12 nucleotides agree with TRBD1. Germline trimming cut 0 bases from V and 5 bases from J; bases unmatched to any gene: 2. Germline CDR1 reads SGHNT; CDR2 reads YYREEE (reference sequence). The length of the CDR3 is 15 residues. CDR3 nucleotide sequence: TGTGCCAGCAGCTTGGTGGGGACAGGGGGCGAGACCCAGTACTTC. It encodes CASSLVGTGGETQYF.